This TCR beta chain was found in a study of shared clonotypes between healthy human individuals. Sequenced by immunoSEQ multiplex PCR; TCRdb stores in-frame clones only, minus some. Of around 640,000 clones in the sample, approximately 96% were seen once. CD45RO negativity and positive selection for CCR7 defined naive CD8 cells, a population that excluded terminally differentiated effector memory CD45RA+ cells. Those who donated, Caucasian adults without exception, all lived in Nashville, Tennessee. The CDR3 runs to 16 residues. The V gene lost 2 bases and the J gene lost 2 bases, with 12 bases spanning the gap. CDR1 is PRHDT, CDR2 FYEKMQ, per germline (reference sequence).

The sequenced material came from naive CD8+ T cells sorted from blood. The chain joins TRBV13 to TRBJ2-2; tentative D call: TRBD2 (6 bases). The sequence came from a woman in her twenties or thirties in good health. The DNA of the CDR3 is TGTGCCAGCAGCTTATTCTCCGGGGGTAACACCGGGGAGCTGTTTTTT. Protein: CASSLFSGGNTGELFF. Complete variable domain (other parts from reference TRBV13 and TRBJ2-2): AAGVIQSPRHLIKEKRETATLKCYPIPRHDTVYWYQQGPGQDPQFLISFYEKMQSDKGSIPDRFSAQQFSDYHSELNMSSLELGDSALYFCASSLFSGGNTGELFFGEGSRLTVL.